Presented here are 13 T cell receptor beta chains from one specimen sequenced in a study of shared clonotypes between healthy human individuals (dated by TCRdb to the early 2020s). The method was the immunoSEQ multiplex PCR assay. The immuneACCESS repertoire file appears here via TCRdb, limited to in-frame rearrangements. These files lack a portion of the clones; in checked studies, under half of the deficit traces to unresolved V genes, and the cause of the others is not known. Within this sample are 2.3 million or so clones, with 80% to 95% of them counted one time only. 0.39% of the sample lies in the top ten. The sequenced sample consisted of naive CD4+ T cells from PBMCs. According to the study, the label for this sample's cell subset or site signals: CD45RA+ positively selected. All receptors derive from a man between 18 and 29 years old in good health. Some clones in this sample may be carry-over from other donors' samples.

V usage is TRBV6-9 and J usage is TRBJ2-7; 11 positions match TRBD1. Germline V gene sequence: CDR1 MNHGY, CDR2 SVAAGI. CDR3 length: 15 residues. The V gene end was trimmed by 4 bases and the J gene end by 4 bases; junction bases not matched to a gene: 6. The CDR3 loop is CASSFRDRGTYEQYF. The DNA for the CDR3 is TGTGCCAGCAGTTTCCGGGACAGGGGGACGTACGAGCAGTACTTC.

The chain joins TRBV30 to TRBJ1-1; weak D call: TRBD1 (5 bases). Between the trimmed V and J ends, which lost 7 bases and 0 bases, there was a span of 15 bases. Germline lookup yields CDR1 GTSNPN and CDR2 SVGIG (reference sequence). The CDR3 consists of 14 residues. CDR3 protein: CALTLAGLNTEAFF. CDR3 DNA sequence: TGTGCCTTAACCTTAGCAGGGTTGAACACTGAAGCTTTCTTT.

This clone was detected only once. The CDR3 DNA reads as TGTGCCAGCCACTCTAGCGGGGGTACTGGAATCGAGCAGTACTTC. This codes for CASHSSGGTGIEQYF. The rearrangement uses TRBV27 and TRBJ2-7; 10 bases map to TRBD2. This CDR3 has 15 residues. V was clipped by 8 bases and J by 6 bases; unmatched bases: 13. The germline CDR1 and CDR2 sequences are MNHEY and SMNVEV (reference sequence).

The chain employs TRBV9 and TRBJ2-1, with D unresolved. The CDR3 sequence is 15 residues long. Trimming removed 5 bases from V and 8 bases from J, with 20 bases in between. The germline V gene has CDR1 SGDLS and CDR2 YYNGEE. CDR3 sequence reads: CASSYQPTPFYEQFF. CDR3 bases: TGTGCCAGCAGTTACCAACCCACCCCCTTCTATGAGCAGTTCTTC.

Here the CDR3 reads CASSFRRYYEQYF. The CDR3 nucleotides are TGTGCCAGCAGCTTCCGCCGGTACTACGAGCAGTACTTC. This rearrangement joins TRBV11-2 to TRBJ2-7, with D uncertain. Germline V gene sequence: CDR1 SGHAT, CDR2 FQNNGV. With 3 bases removed from V and 3 bases from J, the gap between germline ends came to 9 bases. This CDR3 comprises 13 residues.

This chain uses TRBV4-3 with TRBJ2-3; 9 nucleotides agree with TRBD2. J gave up 2 bases and V 1 base, and 7 bases lay outside the gene matches. This CDR3 has 17 amino acids. Germline loops: CDR1 LGHNA, CDR2 YSLEER. CDR3 in amino acids: CASSQGLAGRYTDTQYF. CDR3 nucleotides: TGCGCCAGCAGCCAAGGGCTAGCGGGACGGTACACAGATACGCAGTATTTT.

The chain has TRBV28 and TRBJ1-1; 10 bases are a match to TRBD1. This CDR3 has 14 residues. V lost 2 bases, J lost 6 bases, and 3 bases stayed unmatched. Germline V gives CDR1 MDHEN, CDR2 SYDVKM. The CDR3 DNA is TGTGCCAGCAGTTTACCAGGACAGGGGGCTGAAGCTTTCTTT. Its protein is CASSLPGQGAEAFF.

V and J are TRBV28 and TRBJ1-1; D might be TRBD1 (6 bases). Looked up from germline, CDR1 is MDHEN and CDR2 is SYDVKM. V was shortened by 5 bases and J by 10 bases, with 23 bases between the two germline ends. This CDR3 contains 15 residues. The CDR3, as DNA: TGTGCCAGCAGTCTGGGCAAATCAGGGGCCCTAGGAGCTTTCTTT. Protein: CASSLGKSGALGAFF. Using reference TRBV28 and TRBJ1-1 for the parts outside the CDR3, the full variable domain is DVKVTQSSRYLVKRTGEKVFLECVQDMDHENMFWYRQDPGLGLRLIYFSYDVKMKEKGDIPEGYSVSREKKERFSLILESASTNQTSMYLCASSLGKSGALGAFFGQGTRLTVV.

Note on this clone: Other DNA sequences in this specimen translate into the identical CDR3. CDR3 residues: CASSPRLAGETQYF. In DNA form, the CDR3 reads TGCGCCAGCAGCCCCAGACTAGCGGGAGAGACCCAGTACTTC. The genes are TRBV4-1 and TRBJ2-5; 10 nucleotides line up with TRBD2. Germline V gene data show CDR1 as MGHRA and CDR2 as YSYEKL. CDR3 length: 14 residues. V dropped 4 bases and J dropped 4; count of bases not matched to a gene: 3.

The V and J genes are TRBV10-1 and TRBJ2-1; TRBD2 is a possible D gene (6 bases). In germline, CDR1 is WNHNN, CDR2 SYGVQD (reference sequence). The V gene lost 6 bases and the J gene lost 9 bases, with 15 bases spanning the gap. The CDR3 runs 13 residues. CDR3 amino acids: CASRAPRGSEQFF. Written as DNA, the CDR3 is TGCGCCAGCAGGGCTCCGCGGGGAAGTGAGCAGTTCTTC.

The genes are TRBV7-2 and TRBJ2-3; D may be TRBD1 or TRBD2 (5 bases each). The ends were cut back, 5 bases at V and 5 bases at J, with 23 bases in the middle. This CDR3 comprises 17 residues. Germline CDR1 is SGHTA and CDR2 is FQGNSA. This CDR3 reads CASSPPGGEWGGDTQYF. DNA of the CDR3: TGTGCCAGCAGCCCCCCCGGTGGGGAGTGGGGCGGAGATACGCAGTATTTT.

In the case of this clone: Other nucleotide sequences in the sample specify the same CDR3. The chain joins TRBV10-1 to TRBJ1-1; perhaps TRBD1 as D (5 bases). Trimming took 3 bases from V and 1 from J, leaving 6 bases between them. CDR3 length equals 13 residues. Germline CDR1 WNHNN, CDR2 SYGVQD (reference sequence). In DNA form, the CDR3 reads TGCGCCAGCAGTGAAAGGGGGAACACTGAAGCTTTCTTT. Translated, it gives CASSERGNTEAFF.

This rearrangement joins TRBV5-1 to TRBJ2-1, with 11 bases matching TRBD2. CDR3 length: 17 residues. Trimming removed 6 bases from V and 3 bases from J; junction bases left unmatched: 11. CDR1 and CDR2 (germline): SGHRS, YFSETQ. CDR3 in amino acids: CASTLRGGTSGYNEQFF. The CDR3 DNA reads as TGCGCCAGCACCCTTAGGGGGGGGACTAGCGGCTACAATGAGCAGTTCTTC.